The sequence of this T cell receptor (beta chain) was determined in a study of cytomegalovirus exposure and HLA in healthy donors. The PCR employed 60 Vbeta primers together with 13 Jbeta primers. The protocol was immunoSEQ multiplex PCR, while the TCRdb copy is restricted to in-frame clones and leaves out a portion. Of 250,000 to 350,000 clones listed, around 86% were seen once; the top ten hold 3.5% to 4%. Broader study findings: A later analysis reported that several of the most significant clusters appeared to be linked to common viral pathogens, among them Epstein-Barr virus. A highly shared variant cluster was judged a likely technical artifact.

V lost 7 bases to trimming and J lost 3 bases, with 16 bases between them. This CDR3 has 14 residues. Germline V gene sequence: CDR1 LNHDA, CDR2 SQIVND (reference sequence). All donors participated as healthy donors of bone marrow. Comment on this clone: Its matching antigen is unknown.

This chain links TRBV19 with TRBJ2-7; tentatively, D is TRBD2 (6 bases). This clonotype was sampled from a man aged 40-50 years in good health and CMV-seropositive. The specimen was PBMCs. CDR3 sequence reads: CASTLRDGHYEQYF. DNA for the CDR3: TGTGCCAGTACCCTGCGGGACGGCCACTACGAGCAGTACTTC.